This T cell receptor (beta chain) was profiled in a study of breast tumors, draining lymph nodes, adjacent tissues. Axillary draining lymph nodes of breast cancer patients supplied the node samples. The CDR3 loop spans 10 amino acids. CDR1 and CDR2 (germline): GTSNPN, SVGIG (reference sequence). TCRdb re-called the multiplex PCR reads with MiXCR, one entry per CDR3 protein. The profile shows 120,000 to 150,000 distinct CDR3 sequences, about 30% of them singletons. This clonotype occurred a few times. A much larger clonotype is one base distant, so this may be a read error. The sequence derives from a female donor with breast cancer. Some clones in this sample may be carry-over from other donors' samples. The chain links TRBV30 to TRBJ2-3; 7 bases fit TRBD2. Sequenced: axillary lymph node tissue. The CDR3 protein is CARGVDAQYF. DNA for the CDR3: TGTGCCCGGGGGGTAGATGCGCAGTATTTT.